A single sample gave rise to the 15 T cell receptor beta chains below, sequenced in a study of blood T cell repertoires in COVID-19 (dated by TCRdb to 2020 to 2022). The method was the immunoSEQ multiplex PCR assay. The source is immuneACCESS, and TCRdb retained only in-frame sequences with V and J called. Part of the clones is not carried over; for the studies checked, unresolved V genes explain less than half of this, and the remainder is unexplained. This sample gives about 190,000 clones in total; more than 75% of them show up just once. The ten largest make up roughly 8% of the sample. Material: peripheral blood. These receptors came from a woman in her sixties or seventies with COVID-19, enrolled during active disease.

The chain's CDR3 is CASSLGGASYEQYF. The CDR3, as DNA: TGTGCCAGCAGCTTGGGGGGGGCCTCCTACGAGCAGTACTTC. The V gene is TRBV7-2, the J gene TRBJ2-7; D possibly corresponds to TRBD2 (7 bases). CDR3 length: 14 amino acids. From germline, CDR1 is SGHTA and CDR2 FQGNSA. Between the trimmed V and J ends, which lost 3 bases and 0 bases, there was a span of 9 bases. The variable domain in full, with the rest retrieved from reference TRBV7-2 and TRBJ2-7, is GAGVSQSPSNKVTEKGKDVELRCDPISGHTALYWYRQSLGQGLEFLIYFQGNSAPDKSGLPSDRFSAERTGGSVSTLTIQRTQQEDSAVYLCASSLGGASYEQYFGPGTRLTVT.

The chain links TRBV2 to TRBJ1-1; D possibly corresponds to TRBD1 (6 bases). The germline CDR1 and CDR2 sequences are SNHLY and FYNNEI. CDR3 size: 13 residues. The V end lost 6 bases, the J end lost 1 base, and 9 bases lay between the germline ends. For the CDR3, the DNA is TGTGCCAGCAGGACGGACAGGAACACTGAAGCTTTCTTT. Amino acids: CASRTDRNTEAFF.

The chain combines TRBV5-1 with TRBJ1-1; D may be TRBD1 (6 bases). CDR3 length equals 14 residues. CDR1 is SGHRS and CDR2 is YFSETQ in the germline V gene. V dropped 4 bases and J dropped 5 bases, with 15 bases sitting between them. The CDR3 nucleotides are TGCGCCAGCAGCCATTCGGGACAATTGACTGAAGCTTTCTTT. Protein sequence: CASSHSGQLTEAFF.

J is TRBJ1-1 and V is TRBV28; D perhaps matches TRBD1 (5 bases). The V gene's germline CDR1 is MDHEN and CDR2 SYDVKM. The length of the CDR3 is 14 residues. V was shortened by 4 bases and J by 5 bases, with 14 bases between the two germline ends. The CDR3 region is CASSYRGSTTEAFF. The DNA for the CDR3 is TGTGCCAGCAGTTACCGGGGGTCTACTACTGAAGCTTTCTTT.

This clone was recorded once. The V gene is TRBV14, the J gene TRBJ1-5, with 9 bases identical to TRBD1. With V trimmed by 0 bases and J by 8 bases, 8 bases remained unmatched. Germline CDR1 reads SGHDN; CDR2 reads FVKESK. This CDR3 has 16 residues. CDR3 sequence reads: CASSQEMGQGFEPQHF. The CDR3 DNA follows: TGTGCCAGCAGCCAAGAAATGGGACAGGGTTTTGAGCCCCAGCATTTT.

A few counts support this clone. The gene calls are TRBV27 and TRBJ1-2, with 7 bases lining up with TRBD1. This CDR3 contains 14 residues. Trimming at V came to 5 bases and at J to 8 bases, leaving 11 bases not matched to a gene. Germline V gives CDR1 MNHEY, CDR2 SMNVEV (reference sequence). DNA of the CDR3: TGTGCCAGCAGTCGAGGACAGGTGCCTTGGGGCTACACCTTC. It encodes CASSRGQVPWGYTF.

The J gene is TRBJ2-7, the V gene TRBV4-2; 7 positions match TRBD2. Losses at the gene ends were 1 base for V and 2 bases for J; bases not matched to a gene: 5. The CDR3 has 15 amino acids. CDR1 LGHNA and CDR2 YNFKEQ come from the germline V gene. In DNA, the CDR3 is TGTGCCAGCAGCCAAGGGACTAGTTCGGCCTACGAGCAGTACTTC. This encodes CASSQGTSSAYEQYF.

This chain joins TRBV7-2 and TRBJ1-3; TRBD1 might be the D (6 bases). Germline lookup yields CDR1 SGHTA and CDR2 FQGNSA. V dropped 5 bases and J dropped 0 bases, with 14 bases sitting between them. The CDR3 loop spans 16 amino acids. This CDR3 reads CASSKQGPNSGNTIYF. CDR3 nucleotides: TGTGCCAGCAGCAAACAGGGACCTAACTCTGGAAACACCATATATTTT.

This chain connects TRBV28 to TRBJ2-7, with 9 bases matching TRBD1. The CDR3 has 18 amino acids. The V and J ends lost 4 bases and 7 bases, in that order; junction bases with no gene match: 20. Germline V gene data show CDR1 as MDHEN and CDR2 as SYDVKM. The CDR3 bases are TGTGCCAGCAGTTACCGGACAGGGGACAACTTTATCCCCTGGGAGCAGTACTTC. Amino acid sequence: CASSYRTGDNFIPWEQYF.

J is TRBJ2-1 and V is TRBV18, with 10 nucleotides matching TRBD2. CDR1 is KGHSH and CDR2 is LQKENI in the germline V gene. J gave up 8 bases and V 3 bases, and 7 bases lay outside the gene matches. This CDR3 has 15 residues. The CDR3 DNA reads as TGTGCCAGCTCACCTAACCTAGCGGGAGCGGATGAGCAGTTCTTC. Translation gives CASSPNLAGADEQFF.

CDR3 loop: CASSLAPGGMYEQYF. The CDR3 DNA sequence: TGTGCCAGCAGCTTGGCCCCAGGGGGCATGTACGAGCAGTACTTC. The chain employs TRBV9 and TRBJ2-7; 8 bases match TRBD1. The V gene's germline CDR1 is SGDLS and CDR2 YYNGEE. The CDR3 extends over 15 amino acids. The V and J ends lost 4 bases and 4 bases, in that order; junction bases with no gene match: 10.

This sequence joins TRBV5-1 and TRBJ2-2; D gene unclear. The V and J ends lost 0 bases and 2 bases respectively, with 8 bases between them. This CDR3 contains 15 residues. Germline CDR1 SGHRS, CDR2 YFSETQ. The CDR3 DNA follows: TGCGCCAGCAGCTTGGGGCTCGTTAACACCGGGGAGCTGTTTTTT. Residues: CASSLGLVNTGELFF.

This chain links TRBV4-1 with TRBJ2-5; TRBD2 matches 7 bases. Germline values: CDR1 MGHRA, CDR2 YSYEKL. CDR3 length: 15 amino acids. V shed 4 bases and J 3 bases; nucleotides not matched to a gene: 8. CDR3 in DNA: TGCGCCAGCAGCCGAGCGGGACGAATCAAAGAGACCCAGTACTTC. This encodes CASSRAGRIKETQYF.

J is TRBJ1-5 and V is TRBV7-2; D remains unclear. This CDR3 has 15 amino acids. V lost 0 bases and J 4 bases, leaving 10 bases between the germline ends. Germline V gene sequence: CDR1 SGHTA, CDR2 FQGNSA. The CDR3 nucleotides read TGTGCCAGCAGCTTAGCTGGGCAGCCTAATCAGCCCCAGCATTTT. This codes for CASSLAGQPNQPQHF.

The CDR3 spells CASSVQGTGDTQYF. The CDR3 DNA is TGTGCCAGCAGCGTACAGGGGACCGGGGATACGCAGTATTTT. J is TRBJ2-3 and V is TRBV9, with a tentative D call TRBD1 (6 bases). From germline, CDR1 is SGDLS and CDR2 YYNGEE. V lost 1 base to trimming and J lost 6 bases, with 12 bases between them. This CDR3 region has 14 residues.